Listed below are T cell receptor beta chains from one sample, sequenced in a study of PD-1 blockade in mismatch repair-deficient tumors. Produced via immunoSEQ multiplex PCR; TCRdb's table is partial and in-frame only. This sample has tens of thousands of clones; 70% to 90% occur once, and the top ten carry less than 6.5%. The source was peripheral blood, collected 44 weeks after starting pembrolizumab. These receptor sequences come from an adult with mismatch repair-deficient cancer. The CDR3 runs from the conserved cysteine through the conserved F or W. A D gene is named only where the DNA matches it firmly. Clone size is shown for a subset of rows, as once, few, many or a class of expanded clone.

>TRBV19|TRBJ1-5|.|.
TGTGCCAGTAGTATAGGGGGATATAGCAATCAGCCCCAGCATTTT
CASSIGGYSNQPQHF
>TRBV6-5|TRBJ1-1|.|.
TGTGCCAGCAGTTTAACAGGGACGAACACTGAAGCTTTCTTT
CASSLTGTNTEAFF
>TRBV12-5|TRBJ2-1|.|.
TGTGCTAGTGGCCGCCCCAGACAGGACCAGGGAATCTACAATGAGCAGTTCTTC
CASGRPRQDQGIYNEQFF
>TRBV2|TRBJ2-7|.|.
TGTGCCAGCAGGCGATACGAGCAGTACTTC
CASRRYEQYF
>TRBV19|TRBJ2-1|.|TRBD2
TGTGCCAGTAGTATCCTAGCGGGGGGCGTGGGCAATGAGCAGTTCTTC
CASSILAGGVGNEQFF
>TRBV19|TRBJ1-2|few|TRBD1
TGTGCCAGTAGGACGACAGGGGAATATGGCTACACCTTC
CASRTTGEYGYTF
>TRBV19|TRBJ2-7|.|.
TGTGCCAGTAGTATACGAGCAGAGTGGCGGCAGCCCAACTACGAGCAGTACTTC
CASSIRAEWRQPNYEQYF
>TRBV5-1|TRBJ2-3|once|.
TGCGCCAGCAGCTCCATGGGCAGCTACACAGATACGCAGTATTTT
CASSSMGSYTDTQYF
>TRBV10-3|TRBJ2-1|.|.
TGTGCCATCAGTCAGTCGTTCAGCGGTGCCTACAATGAGCAGTTCTTC
CAISQSFSGAYNEQFF
>TRBV30|TRBJ1-1|.|TRBD1
TGTGCCTGGAGGCTGGACAGGAAGGAAGCTTTCTTT
CAWRLDRKEAFF
>TRBV27|TRBJ1-5|.|.
TGTGCCAGCAGTTTCGTAGTGGACCAGCCCCAGCATTTT
CASSFVVDQPQHF
>TRBV6-6|TRBJ1-4|.|.
TGTGCCAGCAGTCTCGCCGAAAAACTGTTTTTT
CASSLAEKLFF
>TRBV5-4|TRBJ2-7|.|TRBD2
TGTGCCAGCAGCTTGAGCCCCGGGACTAGCCTCCACGAGCAGTACTTC
CASSLSPGTSLHEQYF
>TRBV6-5|TRBJ2-7|.|TRBD1
TGTGCCAGCAGTGTATCGGGACAGGGAATTCACGAGCAGTACTTC
CASSVSGQGIHEQYF
>TRBV14|TRBJ2-3|.|TRBD2
TGTGCCAGCAGCCAAGATGCGGGAGTGACAGATACGCAGTATTTT
CASSQDAGVTDTQYF
>TRBV6-1|TRBJ2-2|.|.
TGTGCCACCGGGCGTGGGTTGAACACCGGGGAGCTGTTTTTT
CATGRGLNTGELFF
>TRBV5-5|TRBJ2-5|.|.
TGTGCCAGCAGCTTGTATACAGCGCAAGAGACCCAGTACTTC
CASSLYTAQETQYF
>TRBV6-1|TRBJ2-3|once|.
TGTGCCAGCAGTGTGGTACAAACCACAGATACGCAGTATTTT
CASSVVQTTDTQYF
>TRBV25-1|TRBJ1-2|few|.
TGTGCCAGCAGTACAGGGTCTGGCGGCTACACCTTC
CASSTGSGGYTF
>TRBV29-1|TRBJ1-5|.|.
TGCAGCGTTGTCCTCCCGGGGCTTGGAAATCAGCCCCAGCATTTT
CSVVLPGLGNQPQHF
>TRBV13|TRBJ2-1|.|.
TGTGCCAGCAGCCAGAGGGGGAGGGCCGATGAGCAGTTCTTC
CASSQRGRADEQFF
>TRBV5-1|TRBJ2-3|.|.
TGCGCCAGCAGCTTGAGTCAGGCTAGCACAGATACGCAGTATTTT
CASSLSQASTDTQYF
>TRBV19|TRBJ1-1|.|.
TGTGCCAGTAGTGTCACCCTAAACACTGAAGCTTTCTTT
CASSVTLNTEAFF
>TRBV6-5|TRBJ2-7|.|TRBD1
TGTGCCAGCAGGGGGACAGGGGGCTGGTACGAGCAGTACTTC
CASRGTGGWYEQYF
>TRBV6-5|TRBJ1-4|.|.
TGTGCCAGCAGTCCCCGGGGAAATGAAAAACTGTTTTTT
CASSPRGNEKLFF
>TRBV7-9|TRBJ1-2|few|.
TGTGCCAGCAGCTTCCGGGACGTGGATGGCTACACCTTC
CASSFRDVDGYTF
>TRBV4-3|TRBJ2-1|few|.
TGCGCCAGCAGCCCCGGGCGGGAACTCGGAATCAATGAGCAGTTCTTC
CASSPGRELGINEQFF
>TRBV6-1|TRBJ1-1|.|.
TGTGCCAGCAGACAGGGTGGGGTCAGCACTGAAGCTTTCTTT
CASRQGGVSTEAFF
>TRBV5-1|TRBJ2-3|.|TRBD2
TGCGCCAGCAGCTTTGGAGCGGGAGGGAGCACAGATACGCAGTATTTT
CASSFGAGGSTDTQYF
>TRBV30|TRBJ2-7|.|.
TGTGCCTGGAGTATCGGGGCCTCCTCCTACGAGCAGTACTTC
CAWSIGASSYEQYF
>TRBV19|TRBJ2-5|once|TRBD2
TGTGCCAGTCGACTAGCGGGAGAGACCCAGTACTTC
CASRLAGETQYF